This T cell receptor beta chain derives from a study of blood T cell repertoires in COVID-19 (dated by TCRdb to the early 2020s). In terms of the full investigation: Collaborator samples came from the United States, Italy and Spain and covered acute and convalescent phases of COVID-19. Samples came from the ongoing ImmuneRACE study (first 160 participants) plus 1,254 subjects from 6 global collaborators. The prospective study material was composed of cDNA or gDNA derived from T cells, B-cell-depleted T cells, or PBMCs. Where HLA class I and class II types were available, the types were taken from metadata supplied by the sample provider, not from assay-based typing. Nearly every sample came with metadata listing a de-identified subject ID, COVID-19 status, age in years and sex. The repertoires were released in a freely available public database meant as a resource for research on the immune response to SARS-CoV-2. Deeply sampled blood TCRbeta repertoires from subjects exposed to, actively infected with, or recovered from COVID-19 were included in the dataset.

Study-level results and caveats: How much clinical and demographic metadata was included differed by source and by participant, and the metadata was provided uncurated.

V loses 6 bases at its end and J loses 7 bases; junction bases beyond the gene matches: 10. Taken from cysteine to phenylalanine, the CDR3 has 14 residues. The only DNA kept is the CDR3, 42 bases in frame from the first base. In the germline V gene, CDR1 corresponds to SGHRS and CDR2 to YFSETQ. The collaborating institutions used their own protocols to collect whole blood in K2EDTA tubes. For TCRbeta analysis, collaborators shipped samples as frozen whole blood, isolated PBMCs, or DNA extracted from either of those sample types. TCRbeta CDR3 regions were amplified from genomic DNA by means of the immunoSEQ Assay, a bias-controlled multiplex PCR. Turning to the authors' computational methods: Within the assay, amplification of reference gene primers was used to estimate how many nucleated cells each sample contained. Sequence reads were collapsed and filtered to measure the absolute abundance of every unique TCRbeta CDR3 rearrangement. For each sample, productive Simpson clonality was calculated as the square root of Simpson's diversity index across productive rearrangements. TCRdb took over this immuneACCESS table, retaining in-frame rearrangements with V and J assigned. Such tables are incomplete; in checked studies, under half of the missing clones stem from an unresolved V gene, and the remainder is unexplained. Clone size and V and J calls were adopted from that table, with D and trimming inferred from the DNA. The sample profile shows some 58,000 clones; around nine tenths of them were found once. The ten largest clones capture about 7.8% of the sample.

This clone was detected once. Its antigen is not yet known. No qualities accompany the bases; no much larger clone lies one base away. The V and J segments used are TRBV5-1 and TRBJ2-5; 9 middle bases align to TRBD2. This clonotype was obtained from a man aged 50 or older with active COVID-19. The sample was peripheral blood. CDR3 reads: CASMASGAVGTQYF. The base sequence is TGCGCCAGCATGGCTAGCGGGGCGGTCGGGACCCAGTACTTC.